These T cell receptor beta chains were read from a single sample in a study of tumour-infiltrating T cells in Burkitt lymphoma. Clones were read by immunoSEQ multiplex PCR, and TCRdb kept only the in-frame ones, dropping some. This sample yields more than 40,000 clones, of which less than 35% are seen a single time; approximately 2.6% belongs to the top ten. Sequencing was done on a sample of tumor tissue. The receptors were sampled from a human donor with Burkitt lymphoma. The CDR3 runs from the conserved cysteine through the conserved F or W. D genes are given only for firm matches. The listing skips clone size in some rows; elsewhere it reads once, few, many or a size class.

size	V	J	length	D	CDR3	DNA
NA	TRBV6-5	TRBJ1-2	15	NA	CASSYSWGSNYGYTF	TGTGCCAGCAGTTACTCGTGGGGTTCTAACTATGGCTACACCTTC
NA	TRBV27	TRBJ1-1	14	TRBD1	CASSFTQGITEAFF	TGTGCCAGCAGTTTTACACAGGGGATCACTGAAGCTTTCTTT
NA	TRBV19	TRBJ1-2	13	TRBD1	CASHSGQGWGYTF	TGTGCCAGCCACAGCGGACAGGGTTGGGGCTACACCTTC
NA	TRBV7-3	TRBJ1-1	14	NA	CASSLRGSGTEAFF	TGTGCCAGCAGCTTAAGGGGATCGGGCACTGAAGCTTTCTTT
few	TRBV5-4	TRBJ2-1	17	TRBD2	CASSPRGGGGAYNEQFF	TGTGCCAGCAGCCCGCGGGGTGGGGGGGGAGCCTACAATGAGCAGTTCTTC
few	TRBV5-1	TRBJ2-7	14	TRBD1	CASSLGQGAYEQYF	TGCGCCAGCAGCTTGGGACAGGGGGCCTACGAGCAGTACTTC
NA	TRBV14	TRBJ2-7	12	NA	CASSHWHFEQYF	TGTGCCAGCAGCCATTGGCATTTCGAGCAGTACTTC
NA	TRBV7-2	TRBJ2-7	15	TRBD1	CASSTDRGSPYEQYF	TGTGCCAGCAGCACGGACAGGGGATCCCCCTACGAGCAGTACTTC
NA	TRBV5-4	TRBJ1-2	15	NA	CASSLAQGTPYGYTF	TGTGCCAGCAGCTTGGCGCAGGGAACTCCCTATGGCTACACCTTC
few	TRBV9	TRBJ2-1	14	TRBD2	CASSVSGGAPEQFF	TGTGCCAGCAGCGTATCCGGGGGGGCCCCTGAGCAGTTCTTC
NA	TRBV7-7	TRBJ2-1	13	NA	CASSFLFMGEQFF	TGTGCCAGCAGCTTCCTATTCATGGGGGAGCAGTTCTTC
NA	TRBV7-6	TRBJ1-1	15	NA	CASSSLSGGNTEAFF	TGTGCCAGCAGCTCGCTCAGTGGGGGGAACACTGAAGCTTTCTTT
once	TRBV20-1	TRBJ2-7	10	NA	CSAISYEQYF	TGCAGTGCTATCTCCTACGAGCAGTACTTC
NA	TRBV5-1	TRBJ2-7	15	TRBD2	CASSSLGAGQYEQYF	TGCGCCAGCAGCTCCCTCGGAGCGGGGCAGTACGAGCAGTACTTC
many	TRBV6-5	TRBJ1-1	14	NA	CASSARQGATEAFF	TGTGCCAGCAGTGCCCGGCAGGGAGCAACTGAAGCTTTCTTT
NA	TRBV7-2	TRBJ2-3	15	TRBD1	CASSWGQGLTDTQYF	TGTGCCAGCAGCTGGGGACAGGGCCTCACAGATACGCAGTATTTT